This T cell receptor beta chain appears in the sequencing data of a study of blood T cell repertoires in COVID-19. Germline loops: CDR1 SGHRS, CDR2 YFSETQ. Trimming removed 7 bases from V and 0 bases from J; junction bases left unmatched: 1. The CDR3 consists of 15 residues. Profiled with immunoSEQ multiplex PCR; TCRdb holds only in-frame clones, not every one. Of about 160,000 clones listed, roughly 90% are singletons. The rearrangement uses TRBV5-1 and TRBJ2-6; 10 positions match TRBD1. This sequence originates from a man aged 60-69 years with active or convalescent COVID-19. Sequencing used peripheral blood. CDR3 bases: TGCGCCAGCGGGACAGGGGACTCTGGGGCCAACGTCCTGACTTTC. Protein product: CASGTGDSGANVLTF.